These 26 T cell receptor beta chains share one sample of origin, sequenced in a study of T cells in Graves' hyperthyroidism and ophthalmopathy. The CDR3 regions of TCR beta were amplified from RNA transcripts. The primer set for the first-round RT-PCR of the TCR CDR3 was HTBI. TCRdb ran MiXCR on the multiplex PCR reads and lists one entry per CDR3 protein. The repertoire consists of approximately 30,000 distinct CDR3 sequences, with around 52% occurring once and the leading ten covering more than 25%. The sample was blood. These receptors were taken from a woman aged 40 to 50 with Graves' ophthalmopathy.

As to this clonotype: This CDR3 is missing its conserved last phenylalanine or tryptophan, likely due to a read error. This sequence joins TRBV6-4 and TRBJ2-5; D not certain. The germline V gene encodes CDR1 MRHNA and CDR2 SNTAGT. The CDR3 is made up of 13 amino acids. Trimming cost V 2 bases and J 5 bases, with 9 bases left between them. This CDR3 reads CASSDRVEETQYL. CDR3 nucleotides: TGTGCCAGCAGTGACAGGGTTGAGGAGACCCAGTACCTC.

There are many counts of this clonotype. J is TRBJ1-2 and V is TRBV27; D is perhaps TRBD1 (5 bases). The germline V and J ends were trimmed by 5 bases and 7 bases, with 17 bases remaining between them. Germline CDR1 MNHEY, CDR2 SMNVEV (reference sequence). CDR3 length: 14 residues. DNA for the CDR3: TGTGCCAGCAGTCCCAGGGAGGCCCGGGGTGGCTACACCTTC. It translates to CASSPREARGGYTF.

This clonotype was recorded at least ten times. This CDR3 is CASSLGTGAYGYTF. CDR3 DNA sequence: TGTGCCAGCAGCTTGGGGACAGGTGCCTATGGCTACACCTTC. This sequence joins TRBV5-4 and TRBJ1-2; 7 nucleotides align to TRBD1. Germline V gene lookup returns CDR1 SGHNT and CDR2 YYREEE (reference sequence). The CDR3 totals 14 residues. V lost 0 bases to trimming and J lost 4 bases; unmatched junction nucleotides: 3.

In its sample, this clonotype was seen many times. V and J are TRBV7-2 and TRBJ1-1; D not certain. Germline V CDR1 and CDR2: SGHTA, FQGNSA. Trimming removed 2 bases at V and 1 base at J, with 8 bases between. CDR3 length: 14 amino acids. CDR3 protein: CASSLMPGNTEAFF. The CDR3, as DNA: TGTGCCAGCAGCTTAATGCCAGGGAACACTGAAGCTTTCTTT.

The V gene is TRBV7-2, the J gene TRBJ2-5, with 7 bases fitting TRBD1. Germline values: CDR1 SGHTA, CDR2 FQGNSA. V trimming: 7 bases; J trimming: 10 bases; junction bases outside the gene matches: 15. There are 14 residues in the CDR3. The CDR3 bases are TGTGCCAGCACCATAACAGGGACAGAAACGGGCCAGTACTTC. Translating it yields CASTITGTETGQYF.

In this sample, this clonotype turned up many times. The J gene is TRBJ2-7, the V gene TRBV5-8; 9 bases align to TRBD1. There are 14 residues in the CDR3. The germline V gene encodes CDR1 SGHTS and CDR2 YDEGEE. V shed 5 bases and J 0 bases; nucleotides not matched to a gene: 3. The CDR3 spells CASRRTGASYEQYF. In nucleotides, the CDR3 is TGTGCCAGCAGACGGACAGGGGCCTCCTACGAGCAGTACTTC.

The chain is built from TRBV7-6 and TRBJ2-7; 8 positions agree with TRBD2. The germline V gene has CDR1 SGHVS and CDR2 FNYEAQ. V shed 4 bases, J shed 2 bases, and the junction held 4 bases outside the gene matches. There are 14 residues in the CDR3. Written as DNA, the CDR3 is TGTGCCAGCAGCTCCGGGGGGGCACCCTACGAGCAGTACTTC. Translating gives CASSSGGAPYEQYF. The whole variable domain, remainder taken from reference TRBV7-6 and TRBJ2-7, is GAGVSQSPRYKVTKRGQDVALRCDPISGHVSLYWYRQALGQGPEFLTYFNYEAQQDKSGLPNDRFSAERPEGSISTLTIQRTEQRDSAMYRCASSSGGAPYEQYFGPGTRLTVT.

V gene TRBV18 combines with J gene TRBJ2-7, with 7 bases aligning to TRBD2. Germline CDR1 KGHSH, CDR2 LQKENI. V lost 6 bases and J lost 0; bases outside the gene matches: 5. CDR3 length: 14 amino acids. CDR3 DNA: TGTGCCAGCTCCAAGGGGACTATCTCCTACGAGCAGTACTTC. It codes for CASSKGTISYEQYF. Looking up the rest from reference TRBV18 and TRBJ2-7 gives the full variable domain: NAGVMQNPRHLVRRRGQEARLRCSPMKGHSHVYWYRQLPEEGLKFMVYLQKENIIDESGMPKERFSAEFPKEGPSILRIQQVVRGDSAAYFCASSKGTISYEQYFGPGTRLTVT.

This CDR3 is CASSLERTGGNSPLHF. The CDR3 DNA is TGTGCCAGCAGCTTGGAGAGGACAGGGGGTAATTCACCCCTCCACTTT. The chain combines TRBV5-4 with TRBJ1-6; 10 positions agree with TRBD1. The CDR3 sequence is 16 residues long. The germline V gene encodes CDR1 SGHNT and CDR2 YYREEE (reference sequence). V trimming: 0 bases; J trimming: 6 bases; junction bases outside the gene matches: 3.

A single count supports this clonotype. The CDR3 region is CASSRLGNTDTQYF. The DNA of the CDR3 is TGTGCCAGCTCACGTCTCGGCAACACAGATACGCAGTATTTT. V and J are TRBV18 and TRBJ2-3; D unclear. The CDR3 spans 14 residues. From germline, CDR1 is KGHSH and CDR2 LQKENI. V dropped 4 bases and J dropped 2 bases, with 10 bases sitting between them.

The genes are TRBV29-1 and TRBJ2-1; 8 bases map to TRBD1. Per germline, CDR1 SQVTM and CDR2 ANQGSEA. The CDR3 has 14 amino acids. V was clipped by 5 bases and J by 4 bases; unmatched bases: 7. The CDR3 DNA sequence: TGCAGCGTTTCCGGGACAGGCCTTTACAATGAGCAGTTCTTC. This translates into CSVSGTGLYNEQFF.

The chain employs TRBV7-9 and TRBJ1-4, with TRBD1 matching 8 bases. V lost 2 bases, J lost 14 bases, and 7 bases stayed unmatched. Germline lookup yields CDR1 SEHNR and CDR2 FQNEAQ (reference sequence). CDR3 length: 13 residues. CDR3 protein: CASSLSAGGRLFF. DNA for the CDR3: TGTGCCAGCAGCTTAAGTGCAGGGGGCAGGCTGTTTTTT. Looking up the rest from reference TRBV7-9 and TRBJ1-4 gives the full variable domain: DTGVSQNPRHKITKRGQNVTFRCDPISEHNRLYWYRQTLGQGPEFLTYFQNEAQLEKSRLLSDRFSAERPKGSFSTLEIQRTEQGDSAMYLCASSLSAGGRLFFGSGTQLSVL.

This clonotype was observed many times. The V and J genes are TRBV7-9 and TRBJ1-2; D gene uncertain. The V end was cut by 5 bases, the J end by 0 bases, with 7 bases between. From germline, CDR1 is SEHNR and CDR2 FQNEAQ (reference sequence). The CDR3 is 13 residues long. Written as DNA, the CDR3 is TGTGCCAGCAGCCCGTCAGCTAACTATGGCTACACCTTC. Protein sequence: CASSPSANYGYTF.

As regards this clonotype: This may be a read error, as it is one base from a much larger clone. The chain combines TRBV13 with TRBJ2-5; D is possibly TRBD2 (6 bases). CDR3 size: 21 residues. Germline V gene sequence: CDR1 PRHDT, CDR2 FYEKMQ (reference sequence). V was shortened by 6 bases and J by 8 bases, with 40 bases between the two germline ends. This chain's CDR3 is CASSSGLDNEKLFCGSGTQYF. CDR3 bases: TGTGCCAGCAGTTCGGGACTGGATAATGAAAAACTGTTTTGTGGCAGTGGAACCCAGTACTTC.

This clonotype was seen only a few times. The CDR3 nucleotides read TGTGCCAGCTCCCGGGATGTGGAGCCCCAGCATTTT. Its protein product is CASSRDVEPQHF. The V and J genes are TRBV18 and TRBJ1-5; unclear D gene. Germline CDR1 reads KGHSH; CDR2 reads LQKENI. The CDR3 is 12 residues long. V lost 6 bases and J lost 8, with 11 bases in between.

This clonotype was seen repeatedly, ten times or more. This chain links TRBV11-2 with TRBJ2-2; D uncertain. V was clipped by 7 bases and J by 0 bases, with 9 bases between them. The CDR3 contains 14 residues. In germline, CDR1 is SGHAT, CDR2 FQNNGV. The chain's CDR3 is CASNTQSNTGELFF. CDR3 nucleotide sequence: TGTGCCAGCAACACTCAATCGAACACCGGGGAGCTGTTTTTT.

This clonotype was counted many times. This chain connects TRBV6-5 to TRBJ1-5; 8 nucleotides align to TRBD1. CDR3 size: 12 residues. Germline V CDR1 and CDR2: MNHEY, SVGAGI. Losses at the gene ends were 8 bases for V and 6 bases for J; bases not matched to a gene: 3. CDR3 in amino acids: CASGQGGQPQHF. CDR3 bases: TGTGCCAGCGGACAGGGTGGTCAGCCCCAGCATTTT.

A note on this clonotype: This may be a read error: a much more frequent sequence differs by one nucleotide. The CDR3 end shows no conserved phenylalanine or tryptophan, and so a read error is likely. The rearrangement joins TRBV5-5 to TRBJ2-5, with 8 bases that match TRBD2. Looked up from germline, CDR1 is SGHKS and CDR2 is YYEKEE (reference sequence). The trim removed 0 bases at V and 4 bases at J, leaving 2 bases unmatched. This CDR3 region has 14 residues. The DNA of the CDR3 is TGTGCCAGCAGCTTGGTCCGGGGGGGAGAGACCCAGTACGTC. Translating it yields CASSLVRGGETQYV.

This clonotype was found many times. The chain uses TRBV12-3 or TRBV12-4 and TRBJ2-1, with a possible D match to TRBD2 (7 bases). CDR3 length: 14 amino acids. V lost 3 bases to trimming and J lost 9 bases, with 15 bases between them. This CDR3 is CASSFRRGGGEQFF. For the CDR3, the DNA is TGTGCCAGCAGTTTTAGGAGGGGGGGAGGTGAGCAGTTCTTC.

The gene calls are TRBV11-3 and TRBJ2-3; a possible D gene is TRBD2 (5 bases). CDR1 and CDR2 from the germline V gene are SGHNT and YENEEA. This CDR3 contains 14 residues. Trimming took off 3 bases at V and 7 bases at J, with 14 bases between the two ends. The CDR3 region is CASSFRGNANTQYF. In DNA form, the CDR3 reads TGTGCCAGCAGCTTCCGGGGAAACGCTAATACGCAGTATTTT.

This clonotype was seen ten or more times. This rearrangement joins TRBV5-6 to TRBJ2-5, with TRBD2 matching 9 bases. Germline V lookup: CDR1 SGHDT, CDR2 YYEEEE. With V trimmed by 4 bases and J by 5 bases, 12 bases remained unmatched. The CDR3 runs 16 residues. CDR3 region: CASSQRGSGSGETQYF. In DNA, the CDR3 is TGTGCCAGCAGCCAGAGGGGTAGCGGGAGCGGGGAGACCCAGTACTTC. Together with reference TRBV5-6 and TRBJ2-5, the CDR3 gives the full variable domain: DAGVTQSPTHLIKTRGQQVTLRCSPKSGHDTVSWYQQALGQGPQFIFQYYEEEERQRGNFPDRFSGHQFPNYSSELNVNALLLGDSALYLCASSQRGSGSGETQYFGPGTRLLVL.

This clonotype rates as medium-sized. The chain uses TRBV19 and TRBJ2-7; D is uncertain. The germline V gene has CDR1 LNHDA and CDR2 SQIVND (reference sequence). Trimming pared 3 bases from V and 3 bases from J, leaving 6 bases between. The CDR3 is 12 amino acids. The CDR3 sequence: CASSINGYEQYF. DNA of the CDR3: TGTGCCAGTAGTATCAACGGCTACGAGCAGTACTTC.

Of note for this clonotype: One end of the junction does not line up with germline, which may come from a read error. The chain has TRBV10-3 and TRBJ2-7; perhaps TRBD2 as D (5 bases). Germline V gene sequence: CDR1 ENHRY, CDR2 SYGVKD. This CDR3 is 14 amino acids long. CDR3 bases: TGTGCCATCGGTGAGTACTCATGGGAGTACGGGCAGTACTTC. Translation gives CAIGEYSWEYGQYF.

This clonotype was seen at least ten times. The chain carries TRBV12-3 or TRBV12-4 and TRBJ2-3; no clear D gene. CDR3 size: 14 residues. V was pared by 7 bases and J by 0 bases, with 11 bases between. The CDR3 DNA reads TGTGCCAGCACCGGAACCCCTAGCACAGATACGCAGTATTTT. The encoded protein is CASTGTPSTDTQYF.

This clonotype showed up many times. This sequence joins TRBV19 and TRBJ1-2; 11 nucleotides agree with TRBD1. The CDR3 spans 14 residues. The V segment lost 7 bases and the J segment 3 bases; nucleotides outside the gene matches: 4. The germline CDR1 and CDR2 sequences are LNHDA and SQIVND (reference sequence). CDR3: CASNPGQGDYGYTF. For the CDR3, the DNA is TGTGCCAGTAACCCGGGACAGGGGGACTATGGCTACACCTTC.

This clonotype was observed many times. This chain uses TRBV5-1 with TRBJ2-7; TRBD1 matches at 8 bases. The V gene end was trimmed by 0 bases and the J gene end by 7 bases; junction bases not matched to a gene: 3. Germline V lookup: CDR1 SGHRS, CDR2 YFSETQ. The CDR3 contains 13 residues. The CDR3 reads CASSLADRGEQYF. CDR3 nucleotide sequence: TGCGCCAGCAGCTTGGCTGACAGGGGAGAGCAGTACTTC.